These 18 T cell receptor beta chains were all obtained from the same sample, sequenced in a study of blood T cell repertoires in COVID-19. Sequenced by immunoSEQ multiplex PCR; TCRdb stores in-frame clones only, minus some. The repertoire includes about 150,000 clones, more than 75% of them detected once, and 2% to 2.5% sits in the top ten. The specimen was peripheral blood. Receptors were obtained from a man aged 45-65 years who had recovered from COVID-19.

The chain joins TRBV27 to TRBJ2-3, with 10 bases fitting TRBD1. V shed 8 bases and J 4 bases; nucleotides not matched to a gene: 6. The CDR3 covers 14 residues. The V gene's germline CDR1 is MNHEY and CDR2 SMNVEV (reference sequence). For the CDR3, the DNA is TGTGCCAGCTCCGACAGGGGGCCTTCAGATACGCAGTATTTT. The encoded protein is CASSDRGPSDTQYF.

The genes are TRBV2 and TRBJ2-7, with TRBD1 as a possible D gene (5 bases). The CDR3 runs to 12 residues. CDR1 and CDR2 from the germline V gene are SNHLY and FYNNEI. Between the trimmed V and J ends, which lost 3 bases and 9 bases, there was a span of 12 bases. DNA for the CDR3: TGTGCCAGCAGTGACGGCAGGGTTGCGCAGTACTTC. Amino acid sequence: CASSDGRVAQYF.

Details on this clone: The junction departs from germline at one end; a sequencing error may be responsible. This rearrangement joins TRBV7-2 to TRBJ2-5; 9 positions agree with TRBD2. CDR3 length: 15 residues. Germline CDR1 reads SGHTA; CDR2 reads FQGNSA. The CDR3 DNA reads TGTGCCAGCAGCTTAGTGTCTAGCGGGGAAGAGGCCCAGTACTTC. This codes for CASSLVSSGEEAQYF.

The chain carries TRBV9 and TRBJ1-1; TRBD1 agrees at 9 bases. Germline V gene data show CDR1 as SGDLS and CDR2 as YYNGEE. V lost 3 bases and J lost 6; bases outside the gene matches: 6. The CDR3 spans 14 residues. The CDR3 sequence is CASSARTGDPEAFF. The CDR3 nucleotides read TGTGCCAGCAGCGCGCGGACAGGGGACCCTGAAGCTTTCTTT.

The rearrangement joins TRBV6-2 or TRBV6-3 to TRBJ2-7; 8 nucleotides line up with TRBD2. There are 14 residues in the CDR3. J gave up 2 bases and V 2 bases, and 2 bases lay outside the gene matches. Germline loops: CDR1 MNHEY, CDR2 SVGEGT. In DNA form, the CDR3 reads TGTGCCAGCAGTTACACTAGCGGTACCTACGAGCAGTACTTC. It translates to CASSYTSGTYEQYF.

This sequence joins TRBV19 and TRBJ1-5; 11 bases align to TRBD1. With 7 bases clipped from V and 2 bases from J, the junction kept 16 bases outside the gene matches. Germline CDR1 is LNHDA and CDR2 is SQIVND (reference sequence). The CDR3 is 19 amino acids. The CDR3 loop reads CASNGQGAGLRRGNQPQHF. The CDR3 nucleotides read TGTGCCAGTAATGGACAGGGGGCTGGTCTAAGAAGGGGCAATCAGCCCCAGCATTTT.

The rearrangement joins TRBV28 to TRBJ2-5, with 11 bases fitting TRBD2. CDR1 and CDR2 from the germline V gene are MDHEN and SYDVKM. This CDR3 spans 13 amino acids. V lost 9 bases and J lost 5; bases outside the gene matches: 5. CDR3 sequence: CARLAGVGETQYF. The CDR3 region has the DNA TGTGCCAGACTAGCGGGGGTGGGCGAGACCCAGTACTTC. The whole variable domain, remainder taken from reference TRBV28 and TRBJ2-5, is DVKVTQSSRYLVKRTGEKVFLECVQDMDHENMFWYRQDPGLGLRLIYFSYDVKMKEKGDIPEGYSVSREKKERFSLILESASTNQTSMYLCARLAGVGETQYFGPGTRLLVL.

The chain carries TRBV6-2 or TRBV6-3 and TRBJ2-2, with 8 bases that match TRBD2. The CDR3 spans 16 residues. The germline V gene encodes CDR1 MNHEY and CDR2 SVGEGT. The trim removed 6 bases at V and 6 bases at J, leaving 12 bases unmatched. The CDR3 sequence is CASSQRKTGGPGELFF. In nucleotides, the CDR3 is TGTGCCAGCAGCCAGAGAAAGACGGGAGGGCCCGGGGAGCTGTTTTTT.

V usage is TRBV7-2 and J usage is TRBJ2-1; no reliable D call. Germline V gives CDR1 SGHTA, CDR2 FQGNSA. The CDR3 is made up of 16 amino acids. Trimming shortened V by 1 base and J by 8 bases, and 18 bases separated the two germline ends. CDR3 protein: CASSLVASNPSHEQFF. DNA for the CDR3: TGTGCCAGCAGCTTAGTCGCTAGTAACCCTTCCCATGAGCAGTTCTTC.

This chain's CDR3 is CASSFRSSNTGELFF. CDR3 nucleotides: TGTGCCAGCAGCTTTAGGTCTAGCAACACCGGGGAGCTGTTTTTT. This rearrangement joins TRBV5-5 to TRBJ2-2, with D possibly TRBD2 on 5 matching bases. Between the trimmed V and J ends, which lost 2 bases and 2 bases, there was a span of 10 bases. Germline V CDR1 and CDR2: SGHKS, YYEKEE (reference sequence). The CDR3 is made up of 15 amino acids.

The chain combines TRBV6-1 with TRBJ2-1, with 9 nucleotides matching TRBD2. Germline V lookup: CDR1 MNHNS, CDR2 SASEGT. This CDR3 has 16 amino acids. With 4 bases clipped from V and 1 base from J, the junction kept 5 bases outside the gene matches. In DNA, the CDR3 is TGTGCCAGCAGTGTAGCGGGAGTAGGGTCCTACAATGAGCAGTTCTTC. The encoded protein is CASSVAGVGSYNEQFF.

The J gene is TRBJ2-3, the V gene TRBV6-2 or TRBV6-3; D ambiguous. CDR1 and CDR2 from the germline V gene are MNHEY and SVGEGT. The V gene lost 2 bases and the J gene lost 1 base, with 7 bases spanning the gap. The CDR3 is 14 amino acids. This CDR3 is CASSYLGGTDTQYF. CDR3 in DNA: TGTGCCAGCAGTTACCTAGGAGGCACAGATACGCAGTATTTT.

The V gene is TRBV7-9, the J gene TRBJ2-3, with D possibly matching TRBD1 (5 bases). Looked up from germline, CDR1 is SEHNR and CDR2 is FQNEAQ (reference sequence). The CDR3 sequence is 15 residues long. Trimming pared 2 bases from V and 6 bases from J, leaving 15 bases between. The CDR3 loop reads CASSLPRQGKDTQYF. The DNA of the CDR3 is TGTGCCAGCAGCTTACCCCGGCAGGGCAAGGATACGCAGTATTTT.

The genes are TRBV15 and TRBJ2-7; 9 nucleotides match TRBD2. Losses at the gene ends were 0 bases for V and 2 bases for J; bases not matched to a gene: 2. CDR3 size: 15 residues. Per the germline V gene, CDR1 is LNHNV and CDR2 is YYDKDF (reference sequence). In nucleotides, the CDR3 is TGTGCCACCAGCAGAGAGGGCGGGGGGGCCTACGAGCAGTACTTC. It codes for CATSREGGGAYEQYF.

The chain is built from TRBV7-8 and TRBJ2-2; 16 bases agree with TRBD2. The CDR3 consists of 18 residues. Losses at the gene ends were 4 bases for V and 0 bases for J; bases not matched to a gene: 2. Germline-derived CDR1 and CDR2 are SGHVS and FQNEAQ. This chain's CDR3 is CASSSGTSGGANTGELFF. In DNA form, the CDR3 reads TGTGCCAGCAGCTCCGGGACTAGCGGGGGGGCGAACACCGGGGAGCTGTTTTTT.

The chain links TRBV10-3 to TRBJ2-5; unclear D gene. The CDR3 totals 12 residues. Trimming removed 7 bases at V and 2 bases at J, with 8 bases between. Germline loops: CDR1 ENHRY, CDR2 SYGVKD. The DNA for the CDR3 is TGTGCCATCACCGACTTACAAGAGACCCAGTACTTC. Amino acid sequence: CAITDLQETQYF.

The rearrangement joins TRBV12-3 or TRBV12-4 to TRBJ2-7; a possible D gene is TRBD1 (6 bases). Trimming shortened V by 6 bases and J by 3 bases, and 12 bases separated the two germline ends. CDR3 length equals 13 residues. CDR3 region: CASSRTDFYEQYF. The CDR3 DNA follows: TGTGCCAGCAGCCGGACAGACTTCTACGAGCAGTACTTC.

This sequence joins TRBV7-9 and TRBJ1-6, with 9 bases aligning to TRBD1. Looked up from germline, CDR1 is SEHNR and CDR2 is FQNEAQ (reference sequence). The junction had 12 bases not matched to a gene; V was cut back by 5 bases and J by 13 bases. The CDR3 spans 15 residues. The CDR3 spells CASSPRGQGTVPLHF. CDR3 in DNA: TGTGCCAGCAGCCCCAGGGGACAGGGAACGGTCCCCCTCCACTTT.